Presented here are 26 T cell receptor beta chains from one specimen sequenced in a study of CD8+ T cells in alopecia areata. A sort of pooled cutaneous lymph node cells used CD4, CD8alpha, NKG2D, NKG2ACE and other stains. RNA was isolated and reverse transcribed to cDNA, the sequencing template. Here immunoSEQ multiplex PCR was the method, and the copy in TCRdb shows in-frame clones only, minus some. The record shows 15,000 to 20,000 clones for this sample, with no singletons present. Sequencing input: CD8+ T cells sorted from a lymph node. Receptors were obtained from a C3H/HeJ mouse with alopecia areata. This strain has MHC haplotype H2-k.

In this sample, this clone turned up many times. Gene names denote mouse genes. The CDR3 goes on 4 residues after the read ends, and that part is filled in from the germline J gene. The chain is built from TRBV13-3 and TRBJ1-4; TRBD1 matches 11 bases. The CDR3 loop spans 16 amino acids. Germline V lookup: CDR1 NNHDY, CDR2 SYVADS. After removal of 2 bases from V and 4 bases from J, the junction contained 4 bases not matched to a gene. Partial CDR3 DNA: TGTGCCAGCAGTGACCCCGGGACAGGGGGCAACGAA. Encoded protein: CASSDPGTGGNE. The whole CDR3 reads CASSDPGTGGNERLFF. The entire variable domain, with the rest obtained from reference TRBV13-3 and TRBJ1-4, is as follows: EAAVTQSPRSKVAVTGGKVTLSCHQTNNHDYMYWYRQDTGHGLRLIHYSYVADSTEKGDIPDGYKASRPSQENFSLILELASLSQTAVYFCASSDPGTGGNERLFFGHGTKLSVL.

Turning to this clone: The listed genes are named as in mouse. The CDR3 end is not reached by the read, which stops 4 residues before it; the germline J gene fills it in. The chain combines TRBV1 with TRBJ2-3; 12 bases match TRBD1. The germline V gene encodes CDR1 NSQYPW and CDR2 LRSPGD (reference sequence). The CDR3 spans 15 residues. The V segment lost 6 bases and the J segment 3 bases; nucleotides outside the gene matches: 4. CDR3 DNA (partial): TGCACCTGCAGCCCCGGGACAGGGGGCGCAGAA. As protein: CTCSPGTGGAE. The entire CDR3 is CTCSPGTGGAETLYF.

This clone was found a few times. All gene names here are mouse names. The CDR3 goes on 4 residues after the read ends, and that part is filled in from the germline J gene. The chain employs TRBV13-1 and TRBJ2-7; D not certain. Between the trimmed V and J ends, which lost 3 bases and 2 bases, there was a span of 9 bases. The CDR3 totals 13 residues. The germline gives CDR1 NSHNY, CDR2 SYGAGN. The CDR3 sequence is CASSVLTTYEQYF. The sequenced part of the CDR3 DNA is TGTGCCAGCAGTGTCCTCACTACCTAT.

A few counts support this clone. Here the gene names and germline are mouse. The CDR3 loop is CASSYDWGLSSYEQYF. The CDR3 DNA, read in part, is TGTGCCAGCAGCTATGACTGGGGGCTTAGCTCCTAT. The genes are TRBV5 and TRBJ2-7; 9 nucleotides align to TRBD2. From the germline J gene comes the end of the CDR3, since the read stops 4 residues before it. Germline V gene lookup returns CDR1 LGHNA and CDR2 YNLKQL (reference sequence). The V and J ends lost 5 bases and 0 bases, in that order; junction bases with no gene match: 8. This CDR3 spans 16 amino acids.

This clone has a handful of counts. Mouse gene names and germline throughout. The read gets to within 4 residues of the CDR3 end, and the germline J gene fills in the rest. The chain employs TRBV1 and TRBJ2-7, with D perhaps TRBD2 (7 bases). V shed 1 base and J shed 0 bases, with 10 bases lying between them. The germline CDR1 and CDR2 sequences are NSQYPW and LRSPGD (reference sequence). The CDR3 is 15 residues long. CDR3 DNA (partial): TGCACCTGCAGTGCAGGATGGGGGGCCTCCTAT. This codes for CTCSAGWGASY. The complete CDR3 reads CTCSAGWGASYEQYF.

This clone was seen at least ten times. Gene names follow the mouse nomenclature. Read data end 4 residues before the CDR3 end; the end is taken from the germline J gene. J is TRBJ2-5 and V is TRBV19; 8 bases fit TRBD2. Germline loops: CDR1 FNHDT, CDR2 SITEND (reference sequence). CDR3 size: 13 residues. The sequenced CDR3 bases are TGTGCCAGCAGTATAGACTGGGGGGAC. This codes for CASSIDWGD. The whole CDR3 reads CASSIDWGDTQYF.

This clone has a count of ten or more. Gene names denote mouse genes. Read sequence stops 4 residues before the CDR3 end, and the germline J gene provides the missing end. The chain employs TRBV13-3 and TRBJ2-7; TRBD2 matches at 8 bases. There are 14 residues in the CDR3. Trimming removed 5 bases from V and 0 bases from J; junction bases left unmatched: 4. Germline V CDR1 and CDR2: NNHDY, SYVADS. Incomplete CDR3 DNA: TGTGCCAGCAGAACTGGGGGAAGCTCCTAT. Translating it yields CASRTGGSSY. From start to end, the CDR3 is CASRTGGSSYEQYF.

This clone has only a few counts. These gene names are mouse names. Read sequence stops 4 residues before the CDR3 end, and the germline J gene provides the missing end. The chain couples TRBV19 to TRBJ2-7; 11 nucleotides agree with TRBD1. The germline V gene encodes CDR1 FNHDT and CDR2 SITEND (reference sequence). This CDR3 region has 15 residues. Partial CDR3 DNA: TGTGCCAGCAGTATAGGGACAGGGGGCGCTTAT. Encoded protein: CASSIGTGGAY. The full CDR3 reads CASSIGTGGAYEQYF.

This clone was counted a few times. The germline and genes are mouse ones. CDR3 sequence reads: CASSLSGGRNTLYF. CDR3 DNA (partial): TGTGCCAGCTCTCTCTCTGGGGGAAGGAAC. This sequence joins TRBV12-2 and TRBJ2-4; 7 bases fit TRBD2. Read data end 4 residues before the CDR3 end; the end is taken from the germline J gene. The germline CDR1 and CDR2 sequences are SGHLS and HYDKME. The CDR3 covers 14 residues. Full variable domain (rest looked up from reference TRBV12-2 and TRBJ2-4): NSGVVQSPRYIIKGKGERSILKCIPISGHLSVAWYQQTQGQELKFFIQHYDKMERDKGNLPSRFSVQQFDDYHSEMNMSALELEDSAVYFCASSLSGGRNTLYFGAGTRLSVL.

A few counts support this clone. Gene names denote mouse genes. The read stops 4 residues short of the end of the CDR3; the missing end is completed from the germline J gene. V gene TRBV19 combines with J gene TRBJ2-3; maybe TRBD1 (6 bases). The germline V gene encodes CDR1 FNHDT and CDR2 SITEND (reference sequence). The CDR3 spans 16 residues. Trimming shortened V by 0 bases and J by 0 bases, and 11 bases separated the two germline ends. The covered CDR3 bases are TGTGCCAGCAGTATAGCTACAGGGAAGAGTGCAGAA. Amino acids: CASSIATGKSAE. The complete CDR3 reads CASSIATGKSAETLYF.

This clone appeared a few times. Gene names denote mouse genes. The sequence runs out 4 residues before the end of the CDR3; the remainder is reconstructed from the germline J gene. The chain carries TRBV13-1 and TRBJ2-7, with a tentative D call TRBD1 (5 bases). The CDR3 length is 16 residues. The germline gives CDR1 NSHNY, CDR2 SYGAGN. The covered CDR3 bases are TGTGCCAGCAGTGATGCGGCCCCGCAGGGAAAAGAT. Translated: CASSDAAPQGKD. The full CDR3 is CASSDAAPQGKDEQYF.

A note on this clone: Genes here carry mouse names. From the germline J gene comes the end of the CDR3, since the read stops 4 residues before it. The same CDR3 arises from other DNA sequences in this sample as well. J is TRBJ2-7 and V is TRBV19, with 7 positions matching TRBD1. Germline V lookup: CDR1 FNHDT, CDR2 SITEND (reference sequence). The CDR3 length is 13 residues. Trimming took 2 bases from V and 3 from J; bases not matched to a gene: 2. CDR3 bases read: TGTGCCAGCAGTATCGGGACAGACTAT. It codes for CASSIGTDY. The entire CDR3 sequence reads CASSIGTDYEQYF. Drawing the rest from reference TRBV19 and TRBJ2-7, the complete variable domain is GGIITQTPKFLIGQEGQKLTLKCQQNFNHDTMYWYRQDSGKGLRLIYYSITENDLQKGDLSEGYDASREKKSSFSLTVTSAQKNEMAVFLCASSIGTDYEQYFGPGTRLTVL.

This clone appeared a few times. The gene symbols are mouse symbols. The read stops 4 residues short of the end of the CDR3; the missing end is completed from the germline J gene. V gene TRBV13-2 combines with J gene TRBJ2-2; 13 nucleotides match TRBD2. CDR1 is NNHNN and CDR2 is SYGAGS in the germline V gene (reference sequence). The CDR3 has 16 amino acids. Trimming took 5 bases from V and 4 from J; bases not matched to a gene: 5. The sequenced part of the CDR3 DNA is TGTGCCAGCGGCGGACTGGGGGGGCGAGGCACCGGG. It translates to CASGGLGGRGTG. From start to end, the CDR3 is CASGGLGGRGTGQLYF.

This clone has a count of ten or more. Gene labels here are mouse ones. CDR3: CASSEIWGASSYEQYF. The CDR3 DNA, read in part, is TGTGCCAGCAGTGAGATCTGGGGGGCGAGCTCCTAT. The V call is TRBV13-3, the J call TRBJ2-7; TRBD2 aligns across 8 bases. With the read ending 4 residues before the CDR3 end, the germline J gene is used to fill in that end. The CDR3 is 16 amino acids. Looked up from germline, CDR1 is NNHDY and CDR2 is SYVADS. Losses at the gene ends were 2 bases for V and 0 bases for J; bases not matched to a gene: 7.

This clone has a handful of counts. Genes and germline come from the mouse. Read coverage stops 4 residues before the CDR3 terminus; the germline J gene supplies the remainder. The gene calls are TRBV14 and TRBJ1-1, with D perhaps TRBD1 (5 bases). The ends were cut back, 4 bases at V and 0 bases at J, with 13 bases in the middle. CDR1 is SGHDT and CDR2 is FRDEAV in the germline V gene. The CDR3 is 15 residues long. The DNA read from the CDR3 is TGTGCCAGCAGTCGCGACAGACCAGCAAACACA. Residues: CASSRDRPANT. The CDR3 reads in full as CASSRDRPANTEVFF.

In this sample, this clone turned up a few times. Germline and genes here are mouse. The part of the CDR3 DNA that was read is TGTGCCAGCAGTGATAACAGGGGGGTTTCCAACGAA. Protein product: CASSDNRGVSNE. The whole CDR3 protein reads CASSDNRGVSNERLFF. This chain uses TRBV13-3 with TRBJ1-4; 8 bases are a match to TRBD1. The read comes to an end 4 residues before the CDR3 does, leaving the germline J gene to fill in the end. The CDR3 has 16 amino acids. The V segment lost 1 base and the J segment 0 bases; nucleotides outside the gene matches: 2. Looked up from germline, CDR1 is NNHDY and CDR2 is SYVADS. Using reference TRBV13-3 and TRBJ1-4 for the parts outside the CDR3, the full variable domain is EAAVTQSPRSKVAVTGGKVTLSCHQTNNHDYMYWYRQDTGHGLRLIHYSYVADSTEKGDIPDGYKASRPSQENFSLILELASLSQTAVYFCASSDNRGVSNERLFFGHGTKLSVL.

This clone has at least ten counts. Any gene name here is a mouse gene name. The CDR3 end is not reached by the read, which stops 4 residues before it; the germline J gene fills it in. The chain joins TRBV1 to TRBJ2-1; TRBD2 matches at 9 bases. Germline V gene sequence: CDR1 NSQYPW, CDR2 LRSPGD (reference sequence). CDR3 length: 16 amino acids. J gave up 3 bases and V 0 bases, and 3 bases lay outside the gene matches. Incomplete CDR3 DNA: TGCACCTGCAGTGCAGATGGCTGGGGGGGCTATGCT. Translation gives CTCSADGWGGYA. The full CDR3 protein is CTCSADGWGGYAEQFF.

This clone came up many times. Gene names denote mouse genes. The read gets to within 4 residues of the CDR3 end, and the germline J gene fills in the rest. The chain employs TRBV5 and TRBJ1-1; D unclear. CDR1 is LGHNA, CDR2 YNLKQL, per germline (reference sequence). This CDR3 has 13 amino acids. This chain's CDR3 is CASSQEYWGEVFF. The covered CDR3 bases are TGTGCCAGCAGCCAAGAGTACTGGGGA.

Points on this clone: Gene names and germline refer to mouse. Sequencing ends 4 residues short of the CDR3 end; the germline J gene provides the rest. The chain uses TRBV13-3 and TRBJ2-5; 9 bases are shared with TRBD2. Germline V gene lookup returns CDR1 NNHDY and CDR2 SYVADS. There are 15 residues in the CDR3. Incomplete CDR3 DNA: TGTGCCAGCAGATCTCTGGGGGGGGCGGAGGAC. It translates to CASRSLGGAED. From start to end, the CDR3 is CASRSLGGAEDTQYF.

This clone has only a few counts. A read error is likely here: a far larger clone is one base away. Gene names are mouse gene names. Read sequence stops 4 residues before the CDR3 end, and the germline J gene provides the missing end. This chain joins TRBV19 and TRBJ2-7, with TRBD2 matching 9 bases. The germline CDR1 and CDR2 sequences are FNHDT and SITEND (reference sequence). The CDR3 has 12 amino acids. CDR3 DNA, as far as it was read: TGTGCCAGCAAGACTGGGGGTTAT. Translated, it gives CASKTGGY. The CDR3, in full, reads CASKTGGYEQYF.

Many counts were recorded for this clone. Gene names are the mouse ones. The read finishes 4 residues shy of the CDR3 end, and the germline J gene is used to complete it. The chain joins TRBV5 to TRBJ1-4, with 8 bases that match TRBD1. This CDR3 region has 15 residues. After removal of 0 bases from V and 3 bases from J, the junction contained 0 bases not matched to a gene. Germline-derived CDR1 and CDR2 are LGHNA and YNLKQL (reference sequence). CDR3 sequence reads: CASSQEDRANERLFF. CDR3 bases read: TGTGCCAGCAGCCAAGAGGACAGGGCCAACGAA.

This clone was picked up many times. The genes and germline here are from mouse. The CDR3 goes on 4 residues after the read ends, and that part is filled in from the germline J gene. The rearrangement links TRBV13-3 to TRBJ2-7; D is perhaps TRBD2 (6 bases). The ends were cut back, 6 bases at V and 0 bases at J, with 7 bases in the middle. Per germline, CDR1 NNHDY and CDR2 SYVADS. The CDR3 covers 12 residues. The sequenced part of the CDR3 DNA is TGTGCCAGCACTGGGGTCTCCTAT. Translation gives CASTGVSY. The whole CDR3 is CASTGVSYEQYF.

The table lists this clone with many counts. Germline and genes: mouse. CDR3 DNA, as far as it was read: TGTGCCAGCAGTCCCCGGGACAGGGAAAAC. Its protein is CASSPRDREN. The complete CDR3 sequence is CASSPRDRENTLYF. This chain connects TRBV13-1 to TRBJ2-4, with TRBD1 identical over 9 bases. The read ends 4 residues before the CDR3 terminus; that terminus is restored from the germline J gene. There are 14 residues in the CDR3. The germline V gene has CDR1 NSHNY and CDR2 SYGAGN.

This clone turned up a few times. TCRdb's protein does not match the DNA translation at residue 12; the protein provided is translated from the DNA. This may be a read error, as it is one base from a much larger clone. Gene names and germline refer to mouse. Read coverage stops 3 residues before the CDR3 terminus; the germline J gene supplies the remainder. The rearrangement uses TRBV5 and TRBJ1-3, with 7 bases fitting TRBD1. Germline V CDR1 and CDR2: LGHNA, YNLKQL (reference sequence). CDR3 length equals 15 residues. Losses at the gene ends were 4 bases for V and 0 bases for J; bases not matched to a gene: 3. CDR3 in amino acids: CASSPGQNSGNTLYF. The CDR3 DNA, read in part, is TGTGCCAGCAGCCCGGGACAGAATTCTGGAAATACG.

This clone occurred a few times. At residue 12, the translated DNA and the protein in TCRdb do not agree; the protein given here is derived from the DNA. These gene names are mouse names. The observed sequence ends 3 residues before the CDR3 terminus, with the missing tail filled in from the germline J gene. This chain connects TRBV13-1 to TRBJ1-3, with a possible D match to TRBD1 (6 bases). The germline V and J ends were trimmed by 0 bases and 3 bases, with 10 bases remaining between them. Germline values: CDR1 NSHNY, CDR2 SYGAGN. The CDR3 has 15 residues. Incomplete CDR3 DNA: TGTGCCAGCAGTGATGGGGGGGGGCTTGGAAATACG. It codes for CASSDGGGLGNT. The whole CDR3 protein reads CASSDGGGLGNTLYF.

This clone showed up many times. Germline and genes here are mouse. The read finishes 4 residues shy of the CDR3 end, and the germline J gene is used to complete it. The rearrangement uses TRBV13-1 and TRBJ2-2, with D possibly being TRBD2 (6 bases). CDR1 NSHNY and CDR2 SYGAGN come from the germline V gene. The length of the CDR3 is 14 residues. V was pared by 1 base and J by 5 bases, with 9 bases between. CDR3 sequence: CASSDLDWTGQLYF. The covered CDR3 bases are TGTGCCAGCAGTGATCTCGACTGGACCGGG.